This TCR beta chain was profiled in a study of CD8 T cells in ankylosing spondylitis. Details on this clonotype: Its cognate antigen is unknown.

Points from the study as a whole: Some motif variants had been reported before (in reactive arthritis synovial fluid and blood). Seemingly distinctive of ankylosing spondylitis blood was a TCR beta motif formed by eight highly homologous variants.

With 2 bases removed from V and 2 bases from J, the gap between germline ends came to 8 bases. The CDR3 length is 13 residues. From germline, CDR1 is SGHDT and CDR2 YYEEEE. For TCR beta, libraries came from quantitative 5'-RACE with molecular barcodes. MiXCR, run by TCRdb on the 5' RACE reads, gives a single entry per CDR3 protein. The sample contains around 480,000 distinct CDR3 sequences, 15% to 20% of which appear only once. Sequences were obtained from blood, either unsorted or a sorted T cell fraction (not recorded which). The clonotype was recovered from a male donor with ankylosing spondylitis. This chain uses TRBV5-6 with TRBJ2-7, with D uncertain. CDR3 in DNA: TGTGCCAGCAGCTTTTACAGTACCTACGAGCAGTACTTC. Amino acids: CASSFYSTYEQYF. Variable domain in full (rest from reference TRBV5-6 and TRBJ2-7): DAGVTQSPTHLIKTRGQQVTLRCSPKSGHDTVSWYQQALGQGPQFIFQYYEEEERQRGNFPDRFSGHQFPNYSSELNVNALLLGDSALYLCASSFYSTYEQYFGPGTRLTVT.